A single sample gave rise to the 22 T cell receptor beta chains below, sequenced in a study of blood T cell repertoires in COVID-19 (dated by TCRdb to the early 2020s). Libraries were constructed by the immunoSEQ multiplex PCR assay. The table was pulled from immuneACCESS by TCRdb, which kept in-frame rearrangements only. Such tables lose some clones; where checked, under half of the loss comes from unresolved V genes, and the rest has no known cause. This sample comprises around 100,000 clones, roughly 71% of them detected only once. About 6% of the sample comes from the top ten. Sequenced input: peripheral blood. These receptors originate from an older man with acute or convalescent COVID-19.

This clone was recorded a few times. The CDR3: CASSESIGQGQETQYF. Here the CDR3 DNA reads TGCGCCAGCAGTGAGTCGATCGGACAGGGTCAAGAGACCCAGTACTTC. The chain joins TRBV10-1 to TRBJ2-5; 8 bases are a match to TRBD1. V lost 0 bases and J lost 2; bases outside the gene matches: 5. The CDR3 is made up of 16 amino acids. The germline CDR1 and CDR2 sequences are WNHNN and SYGVQD (reference sequence).

A few counts support this clone. The chain carries TRBV2 and TRBJ1-4; D call uncertain. Trimming cost V 6 bases and J 0 bases, with 17 bases left between them. Germline loops: CDR1 SNHLY, CDR2 FYNNEI. CDR3 length equals 17 residues. The CDR3 coding sequence is TGTGCCAGCAGCCTCGAACTTCATCCGTCAACTAATGAAAAACTGTTTTTT. Encoded protein: CASSLELHPSTNEKLFF.

The chain uses TRBV5-6 and TRBJ1-1, with D unclear. Germline CDR1 and CDR2: SGHDT and YYEEEE. This CDR3 spans 13 amino acids. The ends were cut back, 1 base at V and 2 bases at J, with 6 bases in the middle. CDR3 sequence reads: CASSLNINTEAFF. CDR3 bases: TGTGCCAGCAGCTTGAACATCAACACTGAAGCTTTCTTT.

The chain recombines TRBV3-1 (or the pseudogene TRBV3-2) with TRBJ2-4, with D possibly TRBD1 on 6 matching bases. The CDR3 is 14 residues long. V was trimmed by 3 bases and J by 9 bases, leaving 15 bases between them. Germline V lookup: CDR1 LGHDT, CDR2 YNNKEL (reference sequence). The CDR3 reads CASSQVGGVGIQYF. The CDR3 nucleotides are TGTGCCAGCAGCCAGGTAGGGGGAGTGGGCATTCAGTACTTC.

The rearrangement uses TRBV7-6 and TRBJ2-7; TRBD2 aligns across 7 bases. The CDR3 extends over 16 amino acids. The V and J ends lost 1 base and 2 bases, in that order; junction bases with no gene match: 8. Germline assignment: CDR1 SGHVS and CDR2 FNYEAQ. The CDR3 region has the DNA TGTGCCAGCAGCTTAGTTACTAGCGAAAGTGCCTACGAGCAGTACTTC. Amino acid sequence: CASSLVTSESAYEQYF.

J is TRBJ2-3 and V is TRBV15, with 8 positions matching TRBD2. Unmatched junction bases numbered 12, after V lost 4 bases and J lost 6 bases. The CDR3 covers 16 residues. Germline CDR1 is LNHNV and CDR2 is YYDKDF (reference sequence). CDR3 nucleotide sequence: TGTGCCACCAGCACGCGGACTAGCCCTACGCTGGATACGCAGTATTTT. This sequence encodes CATSTRTSPTLDTQYF. The variable domain in full, with the rest retrieved from reference TRBV15 and TRBJ2-3, is DAMVIQNPRYQVTQFGKPVTLSCSQTLNHNVMYWYQQKSSQAPKLLFHYYDKDFNNEADTPDNFQSRRPNTSFCFLDIRSPGLGDTAMYLCATSTRTSPTLDTQYFGPGTRLTVL.

The rearrangement links TRBV2 to TRBJ2-1; TRBD1 aligns across 9 bases. CDR3 length: 15 amino acids. Germline V gives CDR1 SNHLY, CDR2 FYNNEI. V trimming: 6 bases; J trimming: 2 bases; junction bases outside the gene matches: 5. The CDR3 loop reads CASRTTGGAYNEQFF. The CDR3 DNA is TGTGCCAGCAGAACAACAGGGGGCGCCTACAATGAGCAGTTCTTC.

The gene calls are TRBV28 and TRBJ2-5; 8 nucleotides match TRBD1. The CDR3 loop spans 14 amino acids. Unmatched junction bases numbered 8, after V lost 4 bases and J lost 7 bases. The germline CDR1 and CDR2 sequences are MDHEN and SYDVKM. This chain's CDR3 is CASSYRTGIGTQYF. CDR3 DNA: TGTGCCAGCAGTTATCGGACAGGGATCGGGACCCAGTACTTC.

The chain links TRBV6-5 to TRBJ1-3; D uncertain. V dropped 0 bases and J dropped 0 bases, with 9 bases sitting between them. The CDR3 contains 16 residues. Germline V CDR1 and CDR2: MNHEY, SVGAGI. CDR3 protein: CASSYSPVFSGNTIYF. In DNA, the CDR3 is TGTGCCAGCAGTTACTCCCCCGTATTCTCTGGAAACACCATATATTTT.

This clone was picked up a small number of times. The rearrangement joins TRBV6-5 to TRBJ1-1; 10 bases are a match to TRBD1. Germline V gene sequence: CDR1 MNHEY, CDR2 SVGAGI. This CDR3 has 14 amino acids. V trimming: 7 bases; J trimming: 5 bases; junction bases outside the gene matches: 7. In DNA form, the CDR3 reads TGTGCCAGCAAAGGACAGGGGGAAAAGACTGAAGCTTTCTTT. Encoded protein: CASKGQGEKTEAFF.

The CDR3 coding sequence is TGTGCCAGCAGTTGGGGAGCGGGGGACACAGATACGCAGTATTTT. Translated: CASSWGAGDTDTQYF. This chain joins TRBV7-2 and TRBJ2-3, with TRBD2 matching 8 bases. This CDR3 contains 15 residues. V gave up 6 bases and J gave up 2 bases; unmatched junction bases: 7. Per the germline V gene, CDR1 is SGHTA and CDR2 is FQGNSA.

The V and J genes are TRBV7-2 and TRBJ2-7, with a possible D match to TRBD2 (6 bases). Germline V lookup: CDR1 SGHTA, CDR2 FQGNSA. Trimming took off 2 bases at V and 5 bases at J, with 7 bases between the two ends. The CDR3 is 12 residues long. CDR3 bases: TGTGCCAGCAGCTTAAGCGGGCACGAGCAGTACTTC. This translates into CASSLSGHEQYF.

In its sample, this clone was seen a few times. The chain carries TRBV6-5 and TRBJ1-1; TRBD1 matches at 11 bases. The CDR3 extends over 14 amino acids. After removal of 5 bases from V and 7 bases from J, the junction contained 6 bases not matched to a gene. CDR1 is MNHEY, CDR2 SVGAGI, per germline. The CDR3, as DNA: TGTGCCAGCAGTAGGGGACAGGGGGGCAGTGAAGCTTTCTTT. Protein sequence: CASSRGQGGSEAFF.

DNA for the CDR3: TGTGCCTCTGGAGGGCCAGGCGGCACAGATACGCAGTATTTT. Encoded protein: CASGGPGGTDTQYF. The J gene is TRBJ2-3, the V gene TRBV28; maybe TRBD2 (6 bases). Between the trimmed V and J ends, which lost 11 bases and 1 base, there was a span of 16 bases. The CDR3 has 14 residues. Germline V gives CDR1 MDHEN, CDR2 SYDVKM.

The chain combines TRBV9 with TRBJ1-2; D is unresolved. CDR3 length equals 12 residues. Germline values: CDR1 SGDLS, CDR2 YYNGEE. The V end lost 5 bases, the J end lost 5 bases, and 10 bases lay between the germline ends. CDR3 DNA: TGTGCCAGCAGTGCGGACTCTTATGGCTACACCTTC. It is translated as CASSADSYGYTF.

The rearrangement uses TRBV4-1 and TRBJ2-5; 10 bases align to TRBD1. Germline CDR1 is MGHRA and CDR2 is YSYEKL. This CDR3 region has 14 residues. The ends lost 3 bases at V and 4 bases at J; junction bases unmatched: 2. CDR3 in DNA: TGCGCCAGCAGCCAGACAGGGGGCGGAGAGACCCAGTACTTC. Translation: CASSQTGGGETQYF.

V gene TRBV6-5 combines with J gene TRBJ1-4, with 7 bases that match TRBD1. V was clipped by 4 bases and J by 0 bases; unmatched bases: 5. CDR1 MNHEY and CDR2 SVGAGI come from the germline V gene. This CDR3 region has 16 residues. This chain's CDR3 is CASSLDRPATNEKLFF. DNA of the CDR3: TGTGCCAGCAGTTTGGACAGGCCGGCAACTAATGAAAAACTGTTTTTT.

The chain employs TRBV2 and TRBJ2-7, with 10 bases aligning to TRBD1. The length of the CDR3 is 14 residues. In germline, CDR1 is SNHLY, CDR2 FYNNEI. With V trimmed by 5 bases and J by 6 bases, 7 bases remained unmatched. CDR3 loop: CASSSRTGGGEQYF. CDR3 coding DNA: TGTGCCAGCAGTTCTCGGACAGGGGGAGGCGAGCAGTACTTC. The full variable domain, its missing parts supplied by reference TRBV2 and TRBJ2-7, is EPEVTQTPSHQVTQMGQEVILRCVPISNHLYFYWYRQILGQKVEFLVSFYNNEISEKSEIFDDQFSVERPDGSNFTLKIRSTKLEDSAMYFCASSSRTGGGEQYFGPGTRLTVT.

This clone was observed a few times. CDR3 in DNA: TGTGCCAGCAGTTTCGGCGGAAACACTGAAGCTTTCTTT. Residues: CASSFGGNTEAFF. The chain carries TRBV12-3 or TRBV12-4 and TRBJ1-1; D call uncertain. CDR3 length: 13 residues. Trimming took off 3 bases at V and 2 bases at J, with 7 bases between the two ends.

The chain couples TRBV24-1 to TRBJ1-4; TRBD1 might be the D (6 bases). The CDR3 length is 15 residues. Trimming removed 4 bases at V and 3 bases at J, with 11 bases between. Germline loops: CDR1 KGHDR, CDR2 SFDVKD. The CDR3 sequence: CATSDGQLANEKLFF. CDR3 in DNA: TGTGCCACCAGTGACGGACAGTTGGCTAATGAAAAACTGTTTTTT.

This clone was seen only once. The chain has TRBV28 and TRBJ1-2; unclear D gene. The CDR3 has 12 amino acids. Germline lookup yields CDR1 MDHEN and CDR2 SYDVKM. Trimming cost V 6 bases and J 7 bases, with 12 bases left between them. The CDR3 DNA is TGTGCCAGCAGGGAGGGTGGATCTGGCTACACCTTC. It yields the protein CASREGGSGYTF.

The rearrangement links TRBV5-1 to TRBJ2-3, with 8 nucleotides matching TRBD1. Unmatched junction bases numbered 8, after V lost 3 bases and J lost 2 bases. Germline CDR1 reads SGHRS; CDR2 reads YFSETQ. The CDR3 has 16 residues. The CDR3 DNA follows: TGCGCCAGCAGCTCCACAGGGGGTTTACACACAGATACGCAGTATTTT. Its protein product is CASSSTGGLHTDTQYF.